These 7 T cell receptor beta chains originate from one sample sequenced in a study of naive and memory T cell subsets. Treatment of the sample: skin biopsy from saline-injected control site (resident skin T cells). Input was about 1 to 1000 ng of DNase-treated total RNA without cell sorting. Amplification of ligated cDNA took four PCR rounds with SP2 and nested alpha and beta constant primers. TCRdb independently ran MiXCR on the UMI-ligation and nested PCR reads; one entry per CDR3 protein. In the table there are around 2,000 distinct CDR3 sequences, around 4% of which are singletons. The sample here was skin, taken from a saline injection site in the skin. These receptors were collected from an adult in good health.

By frequency in the sample, this clonotype is medium-sized. The J gene is TRBJ2-1, the V gene TRBV18; tentatively, D is TRBD2 (6 bases). CDR1 is KGHSH, CDR2 LQKENI, per germline. The CDR3 spans 13 residues. V lost 6 bases, J lost 5 bases, and 11 bases lay in between. For the CDR3, the DNA is TGTGCCAGCTCGTCGGGACTCCACAATGAGCAGTTCTTC. It codes for CASSSGLHNEQFF.

Within the sample, this clonotype is medium-sized (0.01 to 0.1%). This chain connects TRBV7-9 to TRBJ2-7; no clear D gene. V was cut by 5 bases and J by 3 bases, with 14 bases left in between. This CDR3 has 14 residues. From germline, CDR1 is SEHNR and CDR2 FQNEAQ (reference sequence). CDR3 in amino acids: CASSPGFRDYEQYF. CDR3 bases: TGTGCCAGCAGCCCCGGCTTCCGAGACTACGAGCAGTACTTC.

Within the sample, this clonotype is large (0.1 to 1%). The chain combines TRBV6-5 with TRBJ2-2; 9 positions match TRBD2. The V gene end was trimmed by 2 bases and the J gene end by 6 bases; junction bases not matched to a gene: 4. The germline CDR1 and CDR2 sequences are MNHEY and SVGAGI. This CDR3 is built from 15 residues. CDR3 region: CASSYRRGGSGELFF. DNA of the CDR3: TGTGCCAGCAGTTACAGGCGGGGGGGCTCCGGGGAGCTGTTTTTT.

This clonotype is medium-sized by share. The V call is TRBV6-6, the J call TRBJ2-1; a weak D match, TRBD2 (6 bases). Germline V gene sequence: CDR1 MNHNY, CDR2 SVGAGI (reference sequence). The CDR3 extends over 18 amino acids. V was shortened by 0 bases and J by 3 bases, with 18 bases between the two germline ends. CDR3 region: CASSYSMAFSGIYNEQFF. CDR3 bases: TGTGCCAGCAGTTACTCGATGGCTTTTAGCGGCATCTACAATGAGCAGTTCTTC.

This clonotype is termed medium-sized. CDR3: CASTSSGRWYEQFF. The DNA for the CDR3 is TGTGCCAGCACCTCTAGCGGGAGGTGGTATGAGCAGTTCTTC. This chain joins TRBV7-9 and TRBJ2-1; 11 bases fit TRBD2. V shed 7 bases and J 8 bases; nucleotides not matched to a gene: 7. This CDR3 is built from 14 residues. Germline assignment: CDR1 SEHNR and CDR2 FQNEAQ (reference sequence).

In its sample, this clonotype ranks as medium-sized. This chain links TRBV12-3 or TRBV12-4 with TRBJ2-7; TRBD2 matches at 9 bases. The V segment lost 1 base and the J segment 2 bases; nucleotides outside the gene matches: 3. The CDR3 is made up of 15 amino acids. The CDR3 reads CASSLGLADTYEQYF. The CDR3 nucleotides are TGTGCCAGCAGTTTAGGACTAGCGGATACCTACGAGCAGTACTTC.

By proportion, this clonotype is medium-sized. This CDR3 is CASSPGGTTEAFF. The CDR3 nucleotides are TGTGCCAGCTCACCAGGGGGCACCACTGAAGCTTTCTTT. The chain carries TRBV18 and TRBJ1-1; D is possibly TRBD1 (6 bases). Germline V lookup: CDR1 KGHSH, CDR2 LQKENI. The CDR3 has 13 residues. V lost 2 bases to trimming and J lost 4 bases, with 8 bases between them.